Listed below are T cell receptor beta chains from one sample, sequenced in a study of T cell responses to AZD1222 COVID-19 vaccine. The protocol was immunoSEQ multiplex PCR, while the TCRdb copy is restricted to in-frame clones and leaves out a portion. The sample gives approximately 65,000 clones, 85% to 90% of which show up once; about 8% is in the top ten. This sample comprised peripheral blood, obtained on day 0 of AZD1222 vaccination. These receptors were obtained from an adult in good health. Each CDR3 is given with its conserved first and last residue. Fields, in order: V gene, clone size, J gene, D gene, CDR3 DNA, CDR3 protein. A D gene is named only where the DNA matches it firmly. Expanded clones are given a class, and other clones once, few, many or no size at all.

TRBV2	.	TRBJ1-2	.	TGTGCCAGCACCGCCGGCGAATATGGCTACACCTTC	CASTAGEYGYTF
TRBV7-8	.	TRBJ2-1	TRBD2	TGTGCCAGCAGCTTAAAGAGGCCTAGCGGGAGACCAGCATACAATGAGCAGTTCTTC	CASSLKRPSGRPAYNEQFF
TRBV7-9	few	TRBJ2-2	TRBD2	TGTGCCAGCAGCGTGACTAGCGGGGGTATCGGGGAGCTGTTTTTT	CASSVTSGGIGELFF
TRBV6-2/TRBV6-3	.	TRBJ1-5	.	TGTGCCAGCAGTTACTCCTTCAAGAGACAGCCCCAGCATTTT	CASSYSFKRQPQHF
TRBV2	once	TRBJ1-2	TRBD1	TGTGCCAGCAGAGACCCCGGACAGGGCGAAGGCTACACCTTC	CASRDPGQGEGYTF
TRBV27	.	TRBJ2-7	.	TGTGCCAGCAGTTTAGCAGTTTCCTACGAGCAGTACTTC	CASSLAVSYEQYF
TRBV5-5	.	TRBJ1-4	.	TGTGCCAGCAGCAAGGGGGGGGGTGCAACTAATGAAAAACTGTTTTTT	CASSKGGGATNEKLFF
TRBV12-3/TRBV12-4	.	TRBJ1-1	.	TGTGCCAGCAGTTTAGGGACTGAAGCTTTCTTT	CASSLGTEAFF
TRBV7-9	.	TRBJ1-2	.	TGTGCCAGCAGCTTATCCGGGGCTTGGGACTATGGCTACACCTTC	CASSLSGAWDYGYTF
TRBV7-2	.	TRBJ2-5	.	TGTGCCAGCAGCCTTCAGACGAGAGAGACCCAGTACTTC	CASSLQTRETQYF
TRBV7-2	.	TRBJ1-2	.	TGTGCCAGCAGCTCGAGGGAGGACTATGGCTACACCTTC	CASSSREDYGYTF
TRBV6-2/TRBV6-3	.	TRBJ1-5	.	TGTGCCAGCAGTTACTCGAAAGGGAGGGGCCTTGGCAATCAGCCCCAGCATTTT	CASSYSKGRGLGNQPQHF
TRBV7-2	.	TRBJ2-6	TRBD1	TGTGCCAGCAGCATAGGGGACAGTCCTGGGGCCAACGTCCTGACTTTC	CASSIGDSPGANVLTF
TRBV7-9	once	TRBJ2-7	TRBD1	TGTGCCAGCAGCCGGGGACAGCTTGTCTACGAGCAGTACTTC	CASSRGQLVYEQYF
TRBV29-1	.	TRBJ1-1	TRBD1	TGCAGCGTTGATGAGGGGGCTCGGGAAGCTTTCTTT	CSVDEGAREAFF
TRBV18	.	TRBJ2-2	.	TGTGCCAGCTCACCACCGTCGCGACCCGGAGGAGGAACCGGGGAGCTGTTTTTT	CASSPPSRPGGGTGELFF
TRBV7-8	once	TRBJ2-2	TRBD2	TGTGCCAGCAGCTTAGACCCTACTAGCGGCAACACCGGGGAGCTGTTTTTT	CASSLDPTSGNTGELFF
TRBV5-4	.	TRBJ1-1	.	TGTGCCAGCAGCTTGGAACGGCAGGGGAACACTGAAGCTTTCTTT	CASSLERQGNTEAFF
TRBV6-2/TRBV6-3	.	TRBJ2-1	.	TGTGCCAGCAGTTACCATCCACCCAGCCGCTCCTACAATGAGCAGTTCTTC	CASSYHPPSRSYNEQFF
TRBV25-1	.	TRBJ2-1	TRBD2	TGTGCCAGCAGTGAAATTTCTAGCGGGCTCAATGAGCAGTTCTTC	CASSEISSGLNEQFF
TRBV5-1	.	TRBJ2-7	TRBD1	TGCGCCAGCAGCCAAGGGACAGGACTCTCCTACGAGCAGTACTTC	CASSQGTGLSYEQYF
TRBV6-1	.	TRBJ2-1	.	TGTGCCAGCAGTGAAGTAGGGACTTTCGCTAATGAGCAGTTCTTC	CASSEVGTFANEQFF
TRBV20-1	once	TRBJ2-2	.	TGCAGTGCTAGTCGGGGACAAACGGGGTCCGGGGAGCTGTTTTTT	CSASRGQTGSGELFF
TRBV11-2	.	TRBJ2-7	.	TGTGCCAGCAGCTTACTTTGGTACGAGCAGTACTTC	CASSLLWYEQYF
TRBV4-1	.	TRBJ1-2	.	TGCGCCAGCAGCCAAGAAGTACAGCTCTATGGCTACACCTTC	CASSQEVQLYGYTF
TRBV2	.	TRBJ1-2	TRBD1	TGTGCCAGCAGGATAGGGGGCGGGGGCTATGGCTACACCTTC	CASRIGGGGYGYTF
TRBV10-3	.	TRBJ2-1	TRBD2	TGTGCCATCAGTGAATCGGGACTAGGGTACAATGAGCAGTTCTTC	CAISESGLGYNEQFF
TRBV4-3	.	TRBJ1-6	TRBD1	TGCGCCAGCAGCCAAGATACAGGGGCCACCTATAATTCACCCCTCCACTTT	CASSQDTGATYNSPLHF
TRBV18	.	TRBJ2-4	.	TGTGCCAGCTCACCGCCCACGCTCTTAGACATTCAGTACTTC	CASSPPTLLDIQYF
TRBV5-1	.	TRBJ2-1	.	TGCGCCAGCAGGAGGAACCCCTCCTACAATGAGCAGTTCTTC	CASRRNPSYNEQFF
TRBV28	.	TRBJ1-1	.	TGTGCCAGCCGCGGATTCCAGTCTTTGAGGGCTGAAGCTTTCTTT	CASRGFQSLRAEAFF
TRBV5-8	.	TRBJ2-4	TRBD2	TGTGCCAGCCGCGCCTCGGGTACTAGCGAGATCTTAGCCAAAAACATTCAGTACTTC	CASRASGTSEILAKNIQYF
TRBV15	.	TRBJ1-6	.	TGTGCCACCAGCAGAGAAAGTGACAATTCACCCCTCCACTTT	CATSRESDNSPLHF
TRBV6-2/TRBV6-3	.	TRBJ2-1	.	TGTGCCAGCAGTTACGGCATAGCGCGGGACAATGAGCAGTTCTTC	CASSYGIARDNEQFF
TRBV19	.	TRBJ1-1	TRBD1	TGTGCCAGTAGTGCAGACAGGGCGAAAACTGAAGCTTTCTTT	CASSADRAKTEAFF
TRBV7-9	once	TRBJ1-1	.	TGTGCCAGCAGCTTGACAGGTAGGGTAGGGAACACTGAAGCTTTCTTT	CASSLTGRVGNTEAFF
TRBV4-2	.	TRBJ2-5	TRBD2	TGTGCCAGCAGCCCCCGGACTAGCTCCGAGACCCAGTACTTC	CASSPRTSSETQYF
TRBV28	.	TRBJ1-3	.	TGTGCCAGCAGTTTATCCCCCCCTGGAAACACCATATATTTT	CASSLSPPGNTIYF
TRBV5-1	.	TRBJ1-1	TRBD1	TGCGCCAGCAGCCCGCGGGACAGGGGGAACACTGAAGCTTTCTTT	CASSPRDRGNTEAFF
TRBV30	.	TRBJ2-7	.	TGTGCCTGGGGAGCGGGCCTAACCTACGAGCAGTACTTC	CAWGAGLTYEQYF
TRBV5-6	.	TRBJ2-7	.	TGTGCCAGCAGCTCTCTCGGGGCAGACAGCTCCTACGAGCAGTACTTC	CASSSLGADSSYEQYF
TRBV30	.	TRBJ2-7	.	TGTGCCTGGAGTGAGGTCCTAACTTGGGGGGCGCGGGCCTACGAGCAGTACTTC	CAWSEVLTWGARAYEQYF
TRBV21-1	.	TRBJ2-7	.	TGTGCCAGCAGCAACGGGAGGCTCTCCTACGAGCAGTACTTC	CASSNGRLSYEQYF
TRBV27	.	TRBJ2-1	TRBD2	TGTGCCAGCAGTTCCGCTAGCGGGAGTACCTACAATGAGCAGTTCTTC	CASSSASGSTYNEQFF
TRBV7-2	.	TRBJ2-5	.	TGTGCCAGCAGCTTTCGCGGCATCCAAGAGACCCAGTACTTC	CASSFRGIQETQYF
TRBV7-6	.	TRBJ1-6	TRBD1	TGTGCCAGCAGCGCGGGACAGGGGGGCAATTCACCCCTCCACTTT	CASSAGQGGNSPLHF
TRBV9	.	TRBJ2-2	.	TGTGCCAGCAGCGTAGTGGCCCAGCCGCGGAGCACCGGGGAGCTGTTTTTT	CASSVVAQPRSTGELFF